This paragraph reports one T cell receptor (beta chain). The antigen remains unidentified. The whole isolated RNA underwent reverse transcription, so sequencing captured expressed TCRB transcripts. Sequencing was performed with immunoSEQ multiplex PCR; in TCRdb, only in-frame clones are kept and a portion is missing. There are about 260,000 clones in the sample; around 24% occur only once, and over 0.01% lies in the top ten. The data were obtained in a study of beta chain features in type 1 diabetes. The authors took one heparinised blood draw, averaging approximately 120 mL, from each donor. CD45RO/CCR7/CD25/CD127/CD95/CD27 separated CD4+ naive, central memory, regulatory and stem cell-like memory cells by sorting. General study points: Moderately but significantly shorter TCRB CDR3s were found in Type 1 diabetes patients in all four CD4+ subsets. Junctions at VDJ sites from type 1 diabetes patients had fewer insertions and more deletions.

The CDR3 totals 17 residues. Trimming cost V 0 bases and J 6 bases; bases outside gene matches: 12. Germline values: CDR1 MGHRA, CDR2 YSYEKL. This clonotype was sampled from a woman aged 30 to 39 with type 1 diabetes. The chain carries TRBV4-1 and TRBJ1-2; 8 bases align to TRBD1. The specimen sequenced was naive CD4+ T cells from blood. CDR3 bases: TGCGCCAGCAGCCAAGATTCGTGGACAGGGAAGGGAGATGGCTACACCTTC. Its protein product is CASSQDSWTGKGDGYTF.